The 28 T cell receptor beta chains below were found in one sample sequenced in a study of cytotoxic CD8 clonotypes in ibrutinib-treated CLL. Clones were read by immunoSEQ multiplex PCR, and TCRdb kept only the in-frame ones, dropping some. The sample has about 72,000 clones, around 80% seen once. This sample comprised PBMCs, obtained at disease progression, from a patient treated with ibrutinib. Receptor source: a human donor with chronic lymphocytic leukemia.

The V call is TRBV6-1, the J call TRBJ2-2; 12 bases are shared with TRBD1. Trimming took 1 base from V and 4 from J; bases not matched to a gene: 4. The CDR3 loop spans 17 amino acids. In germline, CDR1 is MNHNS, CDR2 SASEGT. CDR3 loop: CASSEGDRGRATGELFF. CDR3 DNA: TGTGCCAGCAGTGAAGGGGACAGGGGGCGGGCCACCGGGGAGCTGTTTTTT.

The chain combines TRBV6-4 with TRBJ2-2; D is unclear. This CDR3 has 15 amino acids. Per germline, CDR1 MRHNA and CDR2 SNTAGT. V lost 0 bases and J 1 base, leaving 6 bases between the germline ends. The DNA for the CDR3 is TGTGCCAGCAGTGACTCGCCAGGGAACACCGGGGAGCTGTTTTTT. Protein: CASSDSPGNTGELFF.

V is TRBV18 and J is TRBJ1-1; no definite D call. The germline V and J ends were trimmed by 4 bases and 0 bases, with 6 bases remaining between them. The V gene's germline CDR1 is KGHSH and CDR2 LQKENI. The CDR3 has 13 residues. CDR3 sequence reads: CASSQELNTEAFF. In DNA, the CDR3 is TGTGCCAGCTCACAAGAATTGAACACTGAAGCTTTCTTT.

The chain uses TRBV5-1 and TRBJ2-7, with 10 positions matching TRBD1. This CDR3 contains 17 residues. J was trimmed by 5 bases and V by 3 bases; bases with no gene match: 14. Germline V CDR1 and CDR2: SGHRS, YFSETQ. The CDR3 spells CASSSAPRTGGRDEQYF. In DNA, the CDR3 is TGCGCCAGCAGCTCGGCTCCTCGGACAGGGGGACGCGACGAGCAGTACTTC.

The DNA of the CDR3 is TGTGCCAGCGGTTCCGGGACTAGCGGGTACAATGAGCAGTTCTTC. Its protein product is CASGSGTSGYNEQFF. V and J are TRBV9 and TRBJ2-1; 12 nucleotides align to TRBD2. V was clipped by 7 bases and J by 4 bases; unmatched bases: 6. Looked up from germline, CDR1 is SGDLS and CDR2 is YYNGEE. The CDR3 contains 15 residues.

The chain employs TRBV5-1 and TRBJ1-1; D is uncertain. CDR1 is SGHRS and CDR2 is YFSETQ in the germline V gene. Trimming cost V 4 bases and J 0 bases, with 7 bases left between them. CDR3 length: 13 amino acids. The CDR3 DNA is TGCGCCAGCAGCCCCGTGATGAACACTGAAGCTTTCTTT. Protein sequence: CASSPVMNTEAFF.

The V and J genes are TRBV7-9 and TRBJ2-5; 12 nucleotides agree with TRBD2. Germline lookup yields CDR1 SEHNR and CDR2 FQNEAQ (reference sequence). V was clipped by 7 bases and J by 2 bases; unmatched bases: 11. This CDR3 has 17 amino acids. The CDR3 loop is CASKGQAGLAGQETQYF. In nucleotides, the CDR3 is TGTGCCAGCAAGGGACAGGCGGGACTAGCGGGTCAAGAGACCCAGTACTTC.

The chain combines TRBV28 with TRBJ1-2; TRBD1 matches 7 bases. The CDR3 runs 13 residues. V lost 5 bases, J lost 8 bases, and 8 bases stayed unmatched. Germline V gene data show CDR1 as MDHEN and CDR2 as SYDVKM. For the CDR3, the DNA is TGTGCCAGCAGTCTACAGGGGTTCCGAGGCTACACCTTC. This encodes CASSLQGFRGYTF.

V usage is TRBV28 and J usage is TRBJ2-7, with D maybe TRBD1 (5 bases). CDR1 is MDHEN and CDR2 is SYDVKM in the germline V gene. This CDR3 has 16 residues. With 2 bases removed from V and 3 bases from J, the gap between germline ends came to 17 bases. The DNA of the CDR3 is TGTGCCAGCAGTTTAATCGGACCCATAAGGGGCTACGAGCAGTACTTC. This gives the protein CASSLIGPIRGYEQYF.

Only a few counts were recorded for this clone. CDR3 amino acids: CASSPAAAPYEQYF. The CDR3 DNA sequence: TGTGCCAGCAGCCCGGCAGCGGCCCCCTACGAGCAGTACTTC. The chain is built from TRBV4-2 and TRBJ2-7, with TRBD2 as a possible D gene (5 bases). The germline V gene encodes CDR1 LGHNA and CDR2 YNFKEQ. The CDR3 is made up of 14 amino acids. Trimming cost V 4 bases and J 2 bases, with 12 bases left between them.

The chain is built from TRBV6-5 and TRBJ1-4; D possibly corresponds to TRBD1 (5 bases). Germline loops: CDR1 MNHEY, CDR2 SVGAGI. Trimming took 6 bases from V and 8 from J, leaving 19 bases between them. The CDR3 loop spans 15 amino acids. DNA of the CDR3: TGTGCCAGCAGACCCCGGGGCCACCGAGGGGAAAAACTGTTTTTT. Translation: CASRPRGHRGEKLFF.

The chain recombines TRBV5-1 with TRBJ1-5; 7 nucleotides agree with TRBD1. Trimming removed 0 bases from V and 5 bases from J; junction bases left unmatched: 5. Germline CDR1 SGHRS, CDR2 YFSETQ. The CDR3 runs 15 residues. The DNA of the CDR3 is TGCGCCAGCAGCTTGGACGGGACAGTTTATCAGCCCCAGCATTTT. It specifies CASSLDGTVYQPQHF.

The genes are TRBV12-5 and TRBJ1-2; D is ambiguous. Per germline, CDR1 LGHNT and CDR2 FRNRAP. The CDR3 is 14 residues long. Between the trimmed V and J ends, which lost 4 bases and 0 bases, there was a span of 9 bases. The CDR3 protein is CASGSKNSNYGYTF. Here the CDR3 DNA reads TGTGCTAGTGGTTCCAAGAATTCTAACTATGGCTACACCTTC.

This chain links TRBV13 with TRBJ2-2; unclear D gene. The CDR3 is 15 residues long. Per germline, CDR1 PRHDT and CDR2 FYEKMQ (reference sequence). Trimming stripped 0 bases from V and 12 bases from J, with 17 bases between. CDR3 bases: TGTGCCAGCAGCTTAGGCACCCTCTCCTCCCCGAAGCTGTTTTTT. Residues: CASSLGTLSSPKLFF. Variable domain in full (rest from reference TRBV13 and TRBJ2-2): AAGVIQSPRHLIKEKRETATLKCYPIPRHDTVYWYQQGPGQDPQFLISFYEKMQSDKGSIPDRFSAQQFSDYHSELNMSSLELGDSALYFCASSLGTLSSPKLFFGEGSRLTVL.

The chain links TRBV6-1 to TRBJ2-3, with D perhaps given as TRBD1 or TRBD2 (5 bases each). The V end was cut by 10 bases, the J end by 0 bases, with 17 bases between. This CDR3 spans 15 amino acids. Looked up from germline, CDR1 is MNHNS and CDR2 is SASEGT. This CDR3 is CAIRWDGYSTDTQYF. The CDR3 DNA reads TGTGCCATCCGGTGGGACGGATACAGCACAGATACGCAGTATTTT.

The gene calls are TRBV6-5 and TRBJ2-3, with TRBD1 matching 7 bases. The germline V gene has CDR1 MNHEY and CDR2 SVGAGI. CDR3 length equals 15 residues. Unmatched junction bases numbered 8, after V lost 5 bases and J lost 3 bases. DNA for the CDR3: TGTGCCAGCAGTCTTACAGGGGATGTTACAGATACGCAGTATTTT. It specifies CASSLTGDVTDTQYF.

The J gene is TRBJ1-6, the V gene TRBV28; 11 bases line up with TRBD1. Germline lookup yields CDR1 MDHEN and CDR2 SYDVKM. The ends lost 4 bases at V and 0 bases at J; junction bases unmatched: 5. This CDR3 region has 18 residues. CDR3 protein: CASSSIGTGGSYNSPLHF. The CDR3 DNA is TGTGCCAGCAGTTCGATCGGGACAGGGGGCTCCTATAATTCACCCCTCCACTTT. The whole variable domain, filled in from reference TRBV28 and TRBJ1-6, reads DVKVTQSSRYLVKRTGEKVFLECVQDMDHENMFWYRQDPGLGLRLIYFSYDVKMKEKGDIPEGYSVSREKKERFSLILESASTNQTSMYLCASSSIGTGGSYNSPLHFGNGTRLTVT.

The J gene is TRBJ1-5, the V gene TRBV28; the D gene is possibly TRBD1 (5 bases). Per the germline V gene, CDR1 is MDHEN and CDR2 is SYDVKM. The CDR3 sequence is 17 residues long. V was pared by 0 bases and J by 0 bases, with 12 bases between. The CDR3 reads CASSLWLQEISNQPQHF. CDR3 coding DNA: TGTGCCAGCAGTTTATGGCTACAGGAGATTAGCAATCAGCCCCAGCATTTT.

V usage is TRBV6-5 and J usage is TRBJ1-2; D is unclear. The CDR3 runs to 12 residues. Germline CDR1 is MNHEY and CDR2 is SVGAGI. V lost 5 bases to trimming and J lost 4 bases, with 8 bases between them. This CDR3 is CASSTTFYGYTF. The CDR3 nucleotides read TGTGCCAGCAGTACCACTTTCTATGGCTACACCTTC.

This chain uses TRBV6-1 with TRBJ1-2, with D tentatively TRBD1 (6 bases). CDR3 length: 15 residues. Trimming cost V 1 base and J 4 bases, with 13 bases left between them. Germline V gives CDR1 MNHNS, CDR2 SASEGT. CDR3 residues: CASSEGPGVVYGYTF. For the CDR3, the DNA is TGTGCCAGCAGTGAAGGGCCAGGGGTGGTCTATGGCTACACCTTC.

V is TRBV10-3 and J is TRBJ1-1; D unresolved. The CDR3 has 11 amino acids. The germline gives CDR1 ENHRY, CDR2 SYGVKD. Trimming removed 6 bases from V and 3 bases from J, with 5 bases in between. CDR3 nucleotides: TGTGCCATCAGAGGAGACACTGAAGCTTTCTTT. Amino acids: CAIRGDTEAFF.

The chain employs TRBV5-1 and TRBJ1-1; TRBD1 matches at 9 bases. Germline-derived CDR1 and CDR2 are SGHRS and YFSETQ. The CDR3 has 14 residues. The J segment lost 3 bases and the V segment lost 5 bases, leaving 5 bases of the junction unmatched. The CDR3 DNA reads TGCGCCAGCAGTGGACAGGGGATCGACACTGAAGCTTTCTTT. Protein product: CASSGQGIDTEAFF. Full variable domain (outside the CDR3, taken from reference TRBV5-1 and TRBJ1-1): KAGVTQTPRYLIKTRGQQVTLSCSPISGHRSVSWYQQTPGQGLQFLFEYFSETQRNKGNFPGRFSGRQFSNSRSEMNVSTLELGDSALYLCASSGQGIDTEAFFGQGTRLTVV.

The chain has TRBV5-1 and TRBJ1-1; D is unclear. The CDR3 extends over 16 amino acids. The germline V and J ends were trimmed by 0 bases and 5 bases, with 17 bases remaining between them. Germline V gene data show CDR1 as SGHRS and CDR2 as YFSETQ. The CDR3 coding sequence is TGCGCCAGCAGCTTGGGTACCACGTTTCTGGTAACTGAAGCTTTCTTT. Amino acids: CASSLGTTFLVTEAFF.

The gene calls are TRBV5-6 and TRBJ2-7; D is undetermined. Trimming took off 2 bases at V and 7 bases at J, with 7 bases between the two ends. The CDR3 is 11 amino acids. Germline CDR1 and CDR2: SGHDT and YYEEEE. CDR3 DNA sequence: TGTGCCAGCAGCTTAGCTAGGGAGCAGTACTTC. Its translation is CASSLAREQYF.

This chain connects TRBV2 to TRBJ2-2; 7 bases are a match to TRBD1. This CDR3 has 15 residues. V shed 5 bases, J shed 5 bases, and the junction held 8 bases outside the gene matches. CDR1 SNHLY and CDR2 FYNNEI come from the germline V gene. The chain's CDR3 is CASSLEGGSTGELFF. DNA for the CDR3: TGTGCCAGCAGTCTCGAAGGGGGCTCTACCGGGGAGCTGTTTTTT.

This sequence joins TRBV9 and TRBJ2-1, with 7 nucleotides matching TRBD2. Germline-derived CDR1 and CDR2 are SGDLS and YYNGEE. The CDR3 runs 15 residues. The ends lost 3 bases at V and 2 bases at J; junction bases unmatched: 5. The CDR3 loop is CASSASGPAYNEQFF. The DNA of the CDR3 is TGTGCCAGCAGCGCTAGCGGCCCGGCCTACAATGAGCAGTTCTTC.

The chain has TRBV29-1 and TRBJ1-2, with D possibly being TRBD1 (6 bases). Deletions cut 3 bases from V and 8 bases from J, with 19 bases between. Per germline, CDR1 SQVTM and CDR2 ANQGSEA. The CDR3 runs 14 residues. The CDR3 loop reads CSVDRGGPARGYTF. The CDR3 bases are TGCAGCGTTGACCGAGGGGGGCCGGCCCGGGGCTACACCTTC.

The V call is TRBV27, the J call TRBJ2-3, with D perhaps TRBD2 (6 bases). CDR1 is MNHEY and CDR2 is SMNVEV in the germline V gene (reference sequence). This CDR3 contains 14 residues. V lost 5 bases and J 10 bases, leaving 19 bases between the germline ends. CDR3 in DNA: TGTGCCAGCAGTAGGGACTTTGGGCCCCGGTCGCAGTATTTT. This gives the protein CASSRDFGPRSQYF.